The 2 T cell receptor beta chains below were found in one sample sequenced in a study of early T cells in non-severe SARS-CoV-2 infection. TCRdb redid the calling of the 5' RACE reads with MiXCR, one entry per CDR3 protein. The profile covers about 48,000 distinct CDR3 sequences, with about 9.8% appearing a single time and roughly 8.3% taken by the ten largest. Material for sequencing was whole blood. These receptor sequences come from an adult who was a healthcare worker with PCR-confirmed SARS-CoV-2 infection or an uninfected control (not recorded which).

This clonotype was counted ten times or more. V usage is TRBV15 and J usage is TRBJ2-3, with TRBD2 matching 11 bases. V dropped 1 base and J dropped 6; count of bases not matched to a gene: 9. The CDR3 sequence is 17 residues long. Germline V CDR1 and CDR2: LNHNV, YYDKDF (reference sequence). The CDR3 coding sequence is TGTGCCACCAGCAGAGGGTCTACTAGCGGGAGAACCGATACGCAGTATTTT. Translated: CATSRGSTSGRTDTQYF.

This clonotype has only a few counts. The V call is TRBV28, the J call TRBJ2-3; D is ambiguous. This CDR3 region has 12 residues. Germline V lookup: CDR1 MDHEN, CDR2 SYDVKM. V lost 6 bases to trimming and J lost 4 bases, with 8 bases between them. DNA of the CDR3: TGTGCCAGCAGACAAAGTCCAGATACGCAGTATTTT. This gives the protein CASRQSPDTQYF. Drawing the rest from reference TRBV28 and TRBJ2-3, the complete variable domain is DVKVTQSSRYLVKRTGEKVFLECVQDMDHENMFWYRQDPGLGLRLIYFSYDVKMKEKGDIPEGYSVSREKKERFSLILESASTNQTSMYLCASRQSPDTQYFGPGTRLTVL.